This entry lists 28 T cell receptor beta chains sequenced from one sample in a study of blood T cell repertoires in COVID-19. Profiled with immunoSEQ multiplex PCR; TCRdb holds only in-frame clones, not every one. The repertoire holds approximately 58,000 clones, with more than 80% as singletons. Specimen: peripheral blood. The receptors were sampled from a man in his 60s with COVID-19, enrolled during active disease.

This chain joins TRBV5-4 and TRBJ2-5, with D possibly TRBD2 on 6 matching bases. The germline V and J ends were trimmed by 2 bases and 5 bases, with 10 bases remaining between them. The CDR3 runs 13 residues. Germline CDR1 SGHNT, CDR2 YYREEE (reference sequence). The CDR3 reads CASSFGGAETQYF. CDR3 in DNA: TGTGCCAGCAGCTTTGGAGGGGCTGAGACCCAGTACTTC.

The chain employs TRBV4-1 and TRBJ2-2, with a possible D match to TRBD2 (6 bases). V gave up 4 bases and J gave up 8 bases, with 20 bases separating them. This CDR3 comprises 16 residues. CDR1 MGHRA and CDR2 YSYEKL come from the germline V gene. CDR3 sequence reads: CASSPFLGGGTGELFF. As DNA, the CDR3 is TGCGCCAGCAGCCCTTTTCTGGGGGGAGGTACGGGGGAGCTGTTTTTT.

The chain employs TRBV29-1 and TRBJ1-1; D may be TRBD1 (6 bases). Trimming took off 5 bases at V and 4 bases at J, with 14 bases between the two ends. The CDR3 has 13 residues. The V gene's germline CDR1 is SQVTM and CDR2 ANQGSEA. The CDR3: CSVLNRERTEAFF. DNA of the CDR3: TGCAGCGTTTTGAACAGGGAACGCACTGAAGCTTTCTTT.

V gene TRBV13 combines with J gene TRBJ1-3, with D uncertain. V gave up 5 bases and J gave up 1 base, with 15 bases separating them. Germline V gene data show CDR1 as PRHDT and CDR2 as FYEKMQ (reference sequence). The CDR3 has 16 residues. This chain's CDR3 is CASSGWGGRSGNTIYF. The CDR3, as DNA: TGTGCCAGCAGCGGCTGGGGAGGGAGGTCTGGAAACACCATATATTTT.

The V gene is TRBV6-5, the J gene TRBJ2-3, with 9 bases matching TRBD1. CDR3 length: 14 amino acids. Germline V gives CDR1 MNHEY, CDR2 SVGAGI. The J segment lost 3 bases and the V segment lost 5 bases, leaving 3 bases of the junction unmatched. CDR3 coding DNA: TGTGCCAGCAGTCTGGGACAGGGTACAGATACGCAGTATTTT. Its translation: CASSLGQGTDTQYF.

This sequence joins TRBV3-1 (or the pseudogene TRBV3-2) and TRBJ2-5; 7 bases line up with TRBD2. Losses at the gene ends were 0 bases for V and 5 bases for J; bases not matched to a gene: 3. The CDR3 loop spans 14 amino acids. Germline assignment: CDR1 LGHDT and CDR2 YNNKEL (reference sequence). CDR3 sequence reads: CASSQDGGGETQYF. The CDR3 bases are TGTGCCAGCAGCCAAGATGGGGGAGGGGAGACCCAGTACTTC.

The CDR3 protein is CASSKTGDNSPLHF. In nucleotides, the CDR3 is TGTGCCAGCAGCAAAACAGGGGACAATTCACCCCTCCACTTT. The rearrangement joins TRBV9 to TRBJ1-6; 7 bases match TRBD1. This CDR3 has 14 amino acids. Germline CDR1 reads SGDLS; CDR2 reads YYNGEE. The V and J ends lost 4 bases and 7 bases, in that order; junction bases with no gene match: 5. Complete variable domain (other parts from reference TRBV9 and TRBJ1-6): DSGVTQTPKHLITATGQRVTLRCSPRSGDLSVYWYQQSLDQGLQFLIQYYNGEERAKGNILERFSAQQFPDLHSELNLSSLELGDSALYFCASSKTGDNSPLHFGNGTRLTVT.

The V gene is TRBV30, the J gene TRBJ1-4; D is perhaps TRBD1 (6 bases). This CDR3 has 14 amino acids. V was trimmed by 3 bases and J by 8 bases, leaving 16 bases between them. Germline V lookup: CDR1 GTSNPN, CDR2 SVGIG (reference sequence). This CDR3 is CAWSGRGGEEKLFF. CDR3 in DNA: TGTGCCTGGAGCGGGCGGGGGGGCGAAGAAAAACTGTTTTTT.

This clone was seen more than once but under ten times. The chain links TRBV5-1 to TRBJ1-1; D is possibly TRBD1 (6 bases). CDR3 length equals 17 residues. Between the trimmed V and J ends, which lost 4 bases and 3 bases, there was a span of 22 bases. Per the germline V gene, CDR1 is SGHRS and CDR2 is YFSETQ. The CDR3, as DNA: TGCGCCAGCAGCCCCGGGACCGGAGGGGGGGTGGACACTGAAGCTTTCTTT. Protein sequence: CASSPGTGGGVDTEAFF. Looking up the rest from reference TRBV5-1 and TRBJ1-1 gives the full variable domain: KAGVTQTPRYLIKTRGQQVTLSCSPISGHRSVSWYQQTPGQGLQFLFEYFSETQRNKGNFPGRFSGRQFSNSRSEMNVSTLELGDSALYLCASSPGTGGGVDTEAFFGQGTRLTVV.

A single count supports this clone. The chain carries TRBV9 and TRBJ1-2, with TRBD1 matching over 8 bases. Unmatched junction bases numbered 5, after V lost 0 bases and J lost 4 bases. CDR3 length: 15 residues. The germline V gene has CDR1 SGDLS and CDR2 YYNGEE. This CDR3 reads CASSVGGQGSYGYTF. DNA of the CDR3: TGTGCCAGCAGCGTAGGAGGACAGGGATCCTATGGCTACACCTTC.

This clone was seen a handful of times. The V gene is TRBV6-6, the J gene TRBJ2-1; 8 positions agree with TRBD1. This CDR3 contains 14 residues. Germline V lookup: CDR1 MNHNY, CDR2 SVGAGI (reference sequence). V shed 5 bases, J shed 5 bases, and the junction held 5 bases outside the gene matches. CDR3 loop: CASSMPGQDNEQFF. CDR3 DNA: TGTGCCAGCAGTATGCCGGGACAGGACAATGAGCAGTTCTTC.

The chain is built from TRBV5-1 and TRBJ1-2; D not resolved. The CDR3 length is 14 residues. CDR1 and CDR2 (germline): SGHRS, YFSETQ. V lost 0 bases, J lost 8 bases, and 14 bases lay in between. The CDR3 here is CASSLEAGSGGYTF. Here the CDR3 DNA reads TGCGCCAGCAGCTTGGAAGCGGGGAGTGGGGGCTACACCTTC.

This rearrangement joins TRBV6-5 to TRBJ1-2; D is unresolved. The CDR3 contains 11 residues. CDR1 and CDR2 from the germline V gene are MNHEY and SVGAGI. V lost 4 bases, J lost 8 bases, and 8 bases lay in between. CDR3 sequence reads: CASSWAGGYTF. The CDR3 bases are TGTGCCAGCAGTTGGGCTGGGGGCTACACCTTC.

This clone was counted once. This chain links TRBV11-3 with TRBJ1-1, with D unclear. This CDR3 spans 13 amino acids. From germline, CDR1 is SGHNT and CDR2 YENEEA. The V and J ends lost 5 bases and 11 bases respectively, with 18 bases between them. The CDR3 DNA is TGTGCCAGCAGCAAAAAAGAGACGGGGATTGCTTTCTTT. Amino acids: CASSKKETGIAFF.

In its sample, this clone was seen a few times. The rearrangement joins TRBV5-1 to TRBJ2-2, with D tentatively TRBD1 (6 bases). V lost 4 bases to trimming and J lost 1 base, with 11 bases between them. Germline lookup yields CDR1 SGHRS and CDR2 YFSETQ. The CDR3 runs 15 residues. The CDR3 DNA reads TGCGCCAGCAGCCCGGACAGAGTGAACACCGGGGAGCTGTTTTTT. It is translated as CASSPDRVNTGELFF.

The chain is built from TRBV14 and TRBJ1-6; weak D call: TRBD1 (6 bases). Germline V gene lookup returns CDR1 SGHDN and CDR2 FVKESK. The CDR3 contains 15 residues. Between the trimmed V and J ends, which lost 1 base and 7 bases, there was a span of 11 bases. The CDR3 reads CASSQAGTLNSPLHF. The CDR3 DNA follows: TGTGCCAGCAGCCAAGCGGGGACATTAAATTCACCCCTCCACTTT.

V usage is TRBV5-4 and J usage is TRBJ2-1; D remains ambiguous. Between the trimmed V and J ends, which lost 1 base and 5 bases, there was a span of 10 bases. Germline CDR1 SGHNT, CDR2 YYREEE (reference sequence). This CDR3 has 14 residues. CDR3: CASSLIQANNEQFF. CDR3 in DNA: TGTGCCAGCAGCTTGATCCAGGCCAACAATGAGCAGTTCTTC.

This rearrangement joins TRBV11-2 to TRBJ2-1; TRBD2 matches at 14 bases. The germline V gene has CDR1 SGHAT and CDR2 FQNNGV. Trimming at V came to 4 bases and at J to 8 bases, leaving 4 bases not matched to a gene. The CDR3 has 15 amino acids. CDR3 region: CASSSPGLAGDEQFF. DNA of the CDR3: TGTGCCAGCAGCTCTCCGGGACTAGCGGGAGATGAGCAGTTCTTC. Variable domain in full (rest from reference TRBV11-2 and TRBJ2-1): EAGVAQSPRYKIIEKRQSVAFWCNPISGHATLYWYQQILGQGPKLLIQFQNNGVVDDSQLPKDRFSAERLKGVDSTLKIQPAKLEDSAVYLCASSSPGLAGDEQFFGPGTRLTVL.

The chain's CDR3 is CASSVGPSGIQETQYF. CDR3 bases: TGTGCCAGCAGCGTAGGTCCCAGCGGGATCCAAGAGACCCAGTACTTC. The chain recombines TRBV9 with TRBJ2-5; TRBD2 aligns across 7 bases. The germline V gene has CDR1 SGDLS and CDR2 YYNGEE. The CDR3 length is 16 residues. V lost 0 bases to trimming and J lost 1 base; unmatched junction nucleotides: 6. Complete variable domain (other parts from reference TRBV9 and TRBJ2-5): DSGVTQTPKHLITATGQRVTLRCSPRSGDLSVYWYQQSLDQGLQFLIQYYNGEERAKGNILERFSAQQFPDLHSELNLSSLELGDSALYFCASSVGPSGIQETQYFGPGTRLLVL.

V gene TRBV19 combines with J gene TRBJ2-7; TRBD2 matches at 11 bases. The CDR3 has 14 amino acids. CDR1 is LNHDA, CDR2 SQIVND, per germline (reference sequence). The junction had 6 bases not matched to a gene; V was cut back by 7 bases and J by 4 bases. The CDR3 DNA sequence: TGTGCCAGTAAGGTAACTAGCGGGAGTTACGAGCAGTACTTC. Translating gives CASKVTSGSYEQYF.

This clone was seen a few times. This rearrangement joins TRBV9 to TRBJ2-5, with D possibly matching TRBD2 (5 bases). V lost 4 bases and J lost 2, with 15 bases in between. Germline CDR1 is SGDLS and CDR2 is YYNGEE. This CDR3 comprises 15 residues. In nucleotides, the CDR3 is TGTGCCAGCAGCCGCAGCGGCGATGCACAAGAGACCCAGTACTTC. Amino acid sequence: CASSRSGDAQETQYF.

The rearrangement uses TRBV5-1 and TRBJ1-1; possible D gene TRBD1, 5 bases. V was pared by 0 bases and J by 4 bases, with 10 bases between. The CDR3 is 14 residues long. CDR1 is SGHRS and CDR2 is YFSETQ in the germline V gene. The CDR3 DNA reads TGCGCCAGCAGCTTGGCCGGGGGTGGCACTGAAGCTTTCTTT. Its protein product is CASSLAGGGTEAFF.

CDR3 loop: CASSLQAMPQETQYF. CDR3 DNA sequence: TGCGCCAGCAGCTTGCAGGCGATGCCGCAAGAGACCCAGTACTTC. The J gene is TRBJ2-5, the V gene TRBV5-1; no definite D call. Per germline, CDR1 SGHRS and CDR2 YFSETQ. The CDR3 sequence is 15 residues long. V was cut by 1 base and J by 2 bases, with 12 bases left in between.

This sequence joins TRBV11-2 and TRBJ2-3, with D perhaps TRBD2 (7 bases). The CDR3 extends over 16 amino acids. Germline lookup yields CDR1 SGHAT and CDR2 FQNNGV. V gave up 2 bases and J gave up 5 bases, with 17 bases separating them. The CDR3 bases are TGTGCCAGCAGCTTACCGTTTAGGGGGGAGGGAGATACGCAGTATTTT. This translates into CASSLPFRGEGDTQYF.

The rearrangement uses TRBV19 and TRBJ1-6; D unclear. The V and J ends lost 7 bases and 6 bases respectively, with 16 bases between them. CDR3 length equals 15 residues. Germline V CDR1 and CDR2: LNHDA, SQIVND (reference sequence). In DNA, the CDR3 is TGTGCCAGTAAGGTAGGAGCTACACCTAATTCACCCCTCCACTTT. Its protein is CASKVGATPNSPLHF.

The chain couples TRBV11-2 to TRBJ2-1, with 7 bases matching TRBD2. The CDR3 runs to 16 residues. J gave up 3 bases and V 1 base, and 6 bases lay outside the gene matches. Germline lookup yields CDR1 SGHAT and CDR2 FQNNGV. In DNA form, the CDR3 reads TGTGCCAGCAGCTTAGTGGTAGCGGGCCTCTACAATGAGCAGTTCTTC. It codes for CASSLVVAGLYNEQFF.

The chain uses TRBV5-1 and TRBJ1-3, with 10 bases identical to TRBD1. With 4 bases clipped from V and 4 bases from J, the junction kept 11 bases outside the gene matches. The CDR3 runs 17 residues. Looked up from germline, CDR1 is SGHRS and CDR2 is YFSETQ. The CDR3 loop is CASSSSGQGVSGNTIYF. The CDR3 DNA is TGCGCCAGCAGCAGTAGTGGACAGGGGGTTTCGGGAAACACCATATATTTT.

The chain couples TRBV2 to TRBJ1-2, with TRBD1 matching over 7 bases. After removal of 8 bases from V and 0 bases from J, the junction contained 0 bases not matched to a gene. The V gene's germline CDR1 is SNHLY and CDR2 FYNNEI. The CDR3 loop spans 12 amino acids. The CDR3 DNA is TGTGCCAGCGGGACAGCTAACTATGGCTACACCTTC. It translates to CASGTANYGYTF.